These 15 T cell receptor beta chains came from one sample sequenced in a study of T cells in Graves' hyperthyroidism and ophthalmopathy (dated by TCRdb to 2018 to 2020). The library was obtained by multiplex PCR. Reads for this sample came from an Illumina HiSeq 2000. TCR beta CDR3 regions were amplified from RNA transcripts. A first-round RT-PCR of the TCR CDR3 used the HTBI primer set with the Qiagen OneStep RT-PCR kit. TCRdb redid the processing of the public reads, applying fastp at Q25 and MiXCR, and retained in-frame beta chains. When rows share a CDR3 protein, they turn into one entry using the most common DNA and genes. Here the sample has approximately 370,000 distinct CDR3 sequences; 17% occur a single time. Roughly a third of the sample goes to the ten largest clones. The specimen sequenced was blood. The receptors derive from a woman in her thirties with Graves' hyperthyroidism that later progressed to Graves' ophthalmopathy.

This chain uses TRBV5-6 with TRBJ2-7; perhaps D is TRBD1 or TRBD2 (5 bases each). CDR1 is SGHDT and CDR2 is YYEEEE in the germline V gene. V lost 0 bases and J lost 7, with 11 bases in between. The CDR3 has 13 residues. The CDR3 DNA reads as TGTGCCAGCAGCTTGGGGTCGGGGCTGGAGCAGTACTTC. It encodes CASSLGSGLEQYF. Combining the CDR3 with reference TRBV5-6 and TRBJ2-7 gives the whole variable domain DAGVTQSPTHLIKTRGQQVTLRCSPKSGHDTVSWYQQALGQGPQFIFQYYEEEERQRGNFPDRFSGHQFPNYSSELNVNALLLGDSALYLCASSLGSGLEQYFGPGTRLTVT.

J is TRBJ2-1 and V is TRBV28; TRBD1 agrees at 12 bases. The CDR3 totals 21 residues. The V segment lost 3 bases and the J segment 8 bases; nucleotides outside the gene matches: 23. Germline V gene sequence: CDR1 MDHEN, CDR2 SYDVKM. DNA of the CDR3: TGTGCCAGCAGTTTTGAGGCCCGCGGGACAGGGGGCGCGGGTCCCTTGGATGAGCAGTTCTTC. Translating gives CASSFEARGTGGAGPLDEQFF.

The rearrangement uses TRBV2 and TRBJ2-1; D ambiguous. V lost 4 bases to trimming and J lost 5 bases, with 9 bases between them. CDR1 is SNHLY, CDR2 FYNNEI, per germline. The length of the CDR3 is 13 residues. CDR3 sequence reads: CASSVTQHNEQFF. The CDR3 DNA reads TGTGCCAGCAGTGTCACCCAGCACAATGAGCAGTTCTTC.

This clonotype was seen many times. The chain links TRBV27 to TRBJ1-4, with 10 bases matching TRBD1. The junction had 2 bases not matched to a gene; V was cut back by 6 bases and J by 4 bases. The CDR3 is made up of 14 amino acids. Per germline, CDR1 MNHEY and CDR2 SMNVEV (reference sequence). CDR3: CASSWTGGNEKLFF. CDR3 bases: TGTGCCAGCAGCTGGACAGGGGGTAATGAAAAACTGTTTTTT.

This clonotype appeared a few times. This chain's CDR3 is CASSLASGVSGANVLTF. Here the CDR3 DNA reads TGTGCCAGCAGCTTAGCCTCAGGGGTCTCTGGGGCCAACGTCCTGACTTTC. The chain has TRBV11-2 and TRBJ2-6, with D perhaps matching TRBD1 (6 bases). V was shortened by 1 base and J by 0 bases, with 10 bases between the two germline ends. The CDR3 totals 17 residues. Germline values: CDR1 SGHAT, CDR2 FQNNGV.

This clonotype occurred many times. The gene calls are TRBV20-1 and TRBJ2-5, with 11 bases identical to TRBD1. The CDR3 is 13 residues long. Unmatched junction bases numbered 8, after V lost 3 bases and J lost 11 bases. The germline V gene has CDR1 DFQATT and CDR2 SNEGSKA (reference sequence). The CDR3 here is CSARDRGRESQYF. The CDR3 nucleotides read TGCAGTGCTAGGGACAGGGGGCGTGAAAGTCAGTACTTC.

This clonotype was detected ten times or more. The rearrangement uses TRBV6-1 and TRBJ1-3; TRBD1 is a possible D gene (5 bases). The length of the CDR3 is 15 residues. The V gene's germline CDR1 is MNHNS and CDR2 SASEGT. V shed 6 bases and J shed 0 bases, with 12 bases lying between them. For the CDR3, the DNA is TGTGCCAGCAGACAAGACAGTTACTCTGGAAACACCATATATTTT. This encodes CASRQDSYSGNTIYF.

This clonotype was detected ten times or more. This chain joins TRBV11-2 and TRBJ2-7; possibly TRBD2 for D (6 bases). V dropped 0 bases and J dropped 5 bases, with 8 bases sitting between them. This CDR3 contains 13 residues. Germline values: CDR1 SGHAT, CDR2 FQNNGV. The CDR3 loop reads CASSLEERDEQYF. The DNA of the CDR3 is TGTGCCAGCAGCTTAGAGGAGCGGGACGAGCAGTACTTC. Full variable domain (outside the CDR3, taken from reference TRBV11-2 and TRBJ2-7): EAGVAQSPRYKIIEKRQSVAFWCNPISGHATLYWYQQILGQGPKLLIQFQNNGVVDDSQLPKDRFSAERLKGVDSTLKIQPAKLEDSAVYLCASSLEERDEQYFGPGTRLTVT.

This clonotype was seen at least ten times. This chain uses TRBV7-6 with TRBJ2-3; D is unclear. Trimming removed 0 bases from V and 2 bases from J, with 6 bases in between. Germline-derived CDR1 and CDR2 are SGHVS and FNYEAQ. This CDR3 contains 14 residues. This CDR3 is CASSLALLTDTQYF. The CDR3 DNA reads TGTGCCAGCAGCTTAGCGCTCCTCACAGATACGCAGTATTTT.

This clonotype was picked up many times. The chain carries TRBV14 and TRBJ2-3; no reliable D call. The length of the CDR3 is 14 residues. V lost 4 bases and J lost 4, with 12 bases in between. CDR1 and CDR2 from the germline V gene are SGHDN and FVKESK. CDR3 in amino acids: CASSPYNGADTQYF. The CDR3 DNA reads as TGTGCCAGCAGCCCTTACAATGGGGCAGATACGCAGTATTTT.

In regard to this clonotype: A read error may produce the germline difference seen at one junction end. V is TRBV18 and J is TRBJ2-1, with 7 bases lining up with TRBD1. CDR1 KGHSH and CDR2 LQKENI come from the germline V gene. The CDR3 consists of 17 residues. The CDR3 loop is CASSPPFDRVNRNEQFF. CDR3 nucleotide sequence: TGTGCCAGTTCACCACCTTTCGACAGGGTAAACAGGAATGAGCAGTTCTTC.

The gene calls are TRBV19 and TRBJ2-7; D is uncertain. The CDR3 is made up of 13 amino acids. Deletions cut 3 bases from V and 2 bases from J, with 8 bases between. Germline-derived CDR1 and CDR2 are LNHDA and SQIVND (reference sequence). The CDR3 sequence is CASSIAFTYEQYF. The CDR3 DNA is TGTGCCAGTAGTATTGCCTTCACCTACGAGCAGTACTTC.

This chain connects TRBV29-1 to TRBJ2-7; D is perhaps TRBD2 (5 bases). Germline V lookup: CDR1 SQVTM, CDR2 ANQGSEA. The germline V and J ends were trimmed by 0 bases and 5 bases, with 8 bases remaining between them. The CDR3 runs 12 residues. The CDR3 bases are TGCAGCGTTGAAGATCGGGGTAACGAGCAGTACTTC. This translates into CSVEDRGNEQYF.

This clonotype was observed many times. The CDR3, as DNA: TGCAGTGCACCCCCTTTCCGGGGGGGCTACGAGCAGTACTTC. The encoded protein is CSAPPFRGGYEQYF. The chain recombines TRBV20-1 with TRBJ2-7; TRBD2 aligns across 8 bases. Unmatched junction bases numbered 10, after V lost 6 bases and J lost 3 bases. There are 14 residues in the CDR3. The germline CDR1 and CDR2 sequences are DFQATT and SNEGSKA (reference sequence).

The chain is built from TRBV2 and TRBJ2-7; D unclear. Germline V gene sequence: CDR1 SNHLY, CDR2 FYNNEI. Trimming removed 2 bases from V and 2 bases from J, with 10 bases in between. The CDR3 covers 14 residues. This chain's CDR3 is CASSESVPAYEQYF. The DNA of the CDR3 is TGTGCCAGCAGTGAAAGTGTGCCAGCCTACGAGCAGTACTTC.